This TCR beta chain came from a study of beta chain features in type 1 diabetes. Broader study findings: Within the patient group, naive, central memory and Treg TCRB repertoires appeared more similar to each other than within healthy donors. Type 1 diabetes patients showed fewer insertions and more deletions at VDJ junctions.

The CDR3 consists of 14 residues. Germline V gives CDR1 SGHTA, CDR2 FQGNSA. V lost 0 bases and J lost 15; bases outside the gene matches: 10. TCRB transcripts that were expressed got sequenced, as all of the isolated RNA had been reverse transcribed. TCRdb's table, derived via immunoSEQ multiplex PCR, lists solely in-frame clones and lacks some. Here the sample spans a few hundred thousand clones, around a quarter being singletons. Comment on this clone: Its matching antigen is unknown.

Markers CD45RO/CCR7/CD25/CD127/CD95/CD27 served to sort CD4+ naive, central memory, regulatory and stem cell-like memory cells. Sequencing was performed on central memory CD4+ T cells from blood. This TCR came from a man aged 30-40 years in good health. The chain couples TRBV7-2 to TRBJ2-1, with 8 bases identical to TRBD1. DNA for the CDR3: TGTGCCAGCAGCTTAGCCTCGGACAGGGCAGGAGGGTTCTTC. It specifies CASSLASDRAGGFF.